This TCR beta chain was observed in a study of blood T cell repertoires in COVID-19. Study as a whole: The United States, Italy and Spain supplied acute and convalescent COVID-19 samples. Sample material is recorded as cDNA or gDNA derived from T cells, B-cell-depleted T cells, or PBMCs.

In the original analysis: Amplified reference gene primers provided the basis for estimating nucleated cell counts. TCRdb's table, derived via immunoSEQ multiplex PCR, lists solely in-frame clones and lacks some. That table gives V, J and clone size, and the DNA gave D and trimming. The table shows fewer than 85,000 clones, with about 88% occurring only once. From germline, CDR1 is KGHSH and CDR2 LQKENI. Between the trimmed V and J ends, which lost 0 bases and 8 bases, there was a span of 13 bases. This CDR3 comprises 14 residues. Sequenced sample: peripheral blood. The receptor's source is a human donor in a cohort sampled during active COVID-19. The rearrangement joins TRBV18 to TRBJ1-2, with a tentative D call TRBD1 (6 bases). The CDR3, as DNA: TGTGCCAGCTCACCACCGAACAGGGAGGGCGGCTACACCTTC. Translated, it gives CASSPPNREGGYTF.